The 17 T cell receptor beta chains reported below all come from one sample, sequenced in a study of blood T cell repertoires in COVID-19. Using immunoSEQ multiplex PCR, the repertoire was profiled, and TCRdb retains in-frame clones only, with some absent. The top ten hold 0.7% to 0.95% of the sample, which has fewer than 250,000 clones, 80% to 90% seen once. The sequenced sample was peripheral blood. The receptors come from a woman aged 65 to 85 with acute or convalescent COVID-19.

The chain uses TRBV24-1 and TRBJ2-1; TRBD2 matches at 8 bases. Germline-derived CDR1 and CDR2 are KGHDR and SFDVKD. Trimming at V came to 5 bases and at J to 5 bases, leaving 4 bases not matched to a gene. This CDR3 comprises 14 residues. CDR3 DNA: TGTGCCACCAGTGGCAGCGGGAGAAACAATGAGCAGTTCTTC. Amino acid sequence: CATSGSGRNNEQFF.

The chain is built from TRBV7-9 and TRBJ2-7; 7 nucleotides match TRBD1. The CDR3 consists of 16 residues. CDR1 SEHNR and CDR2 FQNEAQ come from the germline V gene (reference sequence). V was clipped by 5 bases and J by 1 base; unmatched bases: 11. The DNA for the CDR3 is TGTGCCAGCAGCCCGGCGACAGGGAGAGGGTCCTACGAGCAGTACTTC. It specifies CASSPATGRGSYEQYF.

For the CDR3, the DNA is TGTGCCAGCAGCCAGGTAACAGGGTCCACCGGGGAGCTGTTTTTT. Amino acid sequence: CASSQVTGSTGELFF. The gene calls are TRBV4-2 and TRBJ2-2, with D maybe TRBD1 (6 bases). There are 15 residues in the CDR3. CDR1 LGHNA and CDR2 YNFKEQ come from the germline V gene. V was clipped by 3 bases and J by 4 bases, with 12 bases between them.

This clone has only a few counts. This chain joins TRBV9 and TRBJ1-6; TRBD1 aligns across 7 bases. The junction had 6 bases not matched to a gene; V was cut back by 2 bases and J by 10 bases. Germline V gives CDR1 SGDLS, CDR2 YYNGEE. The CDR3 length is 14 residues. The CDR3 sequence: CASSVGQGGSPLHF. The CDR3 region has the DNA TGTGCCAGCAGCGTCGGCCAGGGGGGCTCACCCCTCCACTTT.

This clone was seen once. The chain links TRBV5-8 to TRBJ1-5; 8 bases are shared with TRBD1. Germline values: CDR1 SGHTS, CDR2 YDEGEE. This CDR3 spans 15 amino acids. J gave up 3 bases and V 3 bases, and 5 bases lay outside the gene matches. The CDR3 nucleotides are TGTGCCAGCAGCTACTCAGGGGGCTTCAATCAGCCCCAGCATTTT. It codes for CASSYSGGFNQPQHF.

The V gene is TRBV11-3, the J gene TRBJ2-1, with 8 bases identical to TRBD2. The CDR3 totals 16 residues. Looked up from germline, CDR1 is SGHNT and CDR2 is YENEEA. J lost 8 bases, V lost 4 bases, and 13 bases had no gene match. DNA for the CDR3: TGTGCCAGCAGCTGGGGGTTGCGGGAGGTCGAGGATGAGCAGTTCTTC. Its translation: CASSWGLREVEDEQFF.

This clone has only one observation. This chain joins TRBV7-8 and TRBJ1-6; D is undetermined. CDR1 is SGHVS and CDR2 is FQNEAQ in the germline V gene. The CDR3 contains 14 residues. The V end lost 2 bases, the J end lost 9 bases, and 11 bases lay between the germline ends. Here the CDR3 reads CASSLSISVSPLHF. Here the CDR3 DNA reads TGTGCCAGCAGCTTAAGCATAAGTGTTTCACCCCTCCACTTT.

The rearrangement joins TRBV19 to TRBJ1-3; no reliable D call. The CDR3 is 15 residues long. Germline CDR1 is LNHDA and CDR2 is SQIVND (reference sequence). Trimming took off 7 bases at V and 2 bases at J, with 15 bases between the two ends. The CDR3 is CASTDGRVPGNTIYF. The CDR3 DNA reads TGTGCCAGTACCGATGGGAGGGTCCCTGGAAACACCATATATTTT.

The DNA of the CDR3 is TGTGCCACCAGTGTTGGAGGGGGCGAAGGGACCCAGTACTTC. The encoded protein is CATSVGGGEGTQYF. This chain connects TRBV24-1 to TRBJ2-5; maybe TRBD1 (7 bases). With 5 bases removed from V and 7 bases from J, the gap between germline ends came to 16 bases. Germline CDR1 and CDR2: KGHDR and SFDVKD. This CDR3 is 14 amino acids long.

The V and J genes are TRBV28 and TRBJ2-1; 13 nucleotides match TRBD2. Germline values: CDR1 MDHEN, CDR2 SYDVKM. The CDR3 sequence is 19 residues long. With V trimmed by 6 bases and J by 1 base, 12 bases remained unmatched. Here the CDR3 reads CASRPVGLAGVGSYNEQFF. The CDR3 bases are TGTGCCAGCAGGCCCGTCGGACTAGCGGGAGTTGGGTCCTACAATGAGCAGTTCTTC.

This clone was found once. V is TRBV19 and J is TRBJ1-5; a possible D gene is TRBD1 (5 bases). Germline lookup yields CDR1 LNHDA and CDR2 SQIVND (reference sequence). The CDR3 extends over 15 amino acids. The V and J ends lost 8 bases and 0 bases respectively, with 14 bases between them. CDR3 loop: CASHDSFYSNQPQHF. Here the CDR3 DNA reads TGTGCCAGTCATGACAGTTTTTATAGCAATCAGCCCCAGCATTTT.

This sequence joins TRBV10-3 and TRBJ1-2; 10 bases align to TRBD1. The CDR3 is 17 amino acids. The junction had 11 bases not matched to a gene; V was cut back by 4 bases and J by 3 bases. Looked up from germline, CDR1 is ENHRY and CDR2 is SYGVKD. The CDR3 sequence is CAISGGDRGNGDYGYTF. The CDR3 nucleotides are TGTGCCATCAGTGGCGGGGACAGGGGTAATGGGGACTATGGCTACACCTTC.

The chain carries TRBV19 and TRBJ2-2, with 7 bases matching TRBD1. Trimming removed 8 bases from V and 7 bases from J; junction bases left unmatched: 7. CDR3 size: 13 residues. Germline-derived CDR1 and CDR2 are LNHDA and SQIVND (reference sequence). CDR3 DNA: TGTGCCAGTTGTACAGGGGTGAGCGGGGAGCTGTTTTTT. Translation gives CASCTGVSGELFF.

This clone was seen only once. This chain joins TRBV11-3 and TRBJ2-1; D is ambiguous. CDR1 is SGHNT, CDR2 YENEEA, per germline. Between the trimmed V and J ends, which lost 1 base and 12 bases, there was a span of 13 bases. The CDR3 totals 13 residues. CDR3 sequence: CASSLVSRVGQFF. In DNA, the CDR3 is TGTGCCAGCAGCTTAGTTTCTCGCGTCGGGCAGTTCTTC.

This rearrangement joins TRBV7-2 to TRBJ1-6; D gene uncertain. The CDR3 extends over 16 amino acids. V lost 5 bases to trimming and J lost 5 bases, with 16 bases between them. Germline CDR1 is SGHTA and CDR2 is FQGNSA. The chain's CDR3 is CASSQLGAGNNSPLHF. In DNA form, the CDR3 reads TGTGCCAGCAGCCAGCTGGGCGCAGGCAATAATTCACCCCTCCACTTT. Full variable domain (missing parts from reference TRBV7-2 and TRBJ1-6): GAGVSQSPSNKVTEKGKDVELRCDPISGHTALYWYRQSLGQGLEFLIYFQGNSAPDKSGLPSDRFSAERTGGSVSTLTIQRTQQEDSAVYLCASSQLGAGNNSPLHFGNGTRLTVT.

This clone occurred a few times. The rearrangement joins TRBV5-4 to TRBJ2-5, with a possible D match to TRBD2 (5 bases). Germline CDR1 SGHNT, CDR2 YYREEE (reference sequence). The V end was cut by 8 bases, the J end by 2 bases, with 13 bases between. The CDR3 spans 13 residues. The CDR3 DNA sequence: TGTGCCAGTACCGCTCGGGAACAAGAGACCCAGTACTTC. Translating it yields CASTAREQETQYF.

The chain is built from TRBV7-8 and TRBJ1-6, with 7 bases that match TRBD1. CDR3 length: 14 amino acids. Germline values: CDR1 SGHVS, CDR2 FQNEAQ. The V and J ends lost 5 bases and 7 bases, in that order; junction bases with no gene match: 5. CDR3: CASSVRQGNSPLHF. The CDR3 bases are TGTGCCAGCAGCGTAAGACAGGGAAATTCACCCCTCCACTTT.